The 30 T cell receptor beta chains presented below share a single source sample, sequenced in a study of T cell repertoires in cytomegalovirus infection. TCRdb reprocessed the reads via MiXCR and lists one record per CDR3 protein. The data show about 330,000 distinct CDR3 sequences, around 9.5% seen once. The sample consisted of PBMCs. These TCRs come from a human donor in good health (CMV status not recorded). Some clones in this sample may be carry-over from other donors' samples.

This clonotype showed up just a few times. The chain couples TRBV19 to TRBJ1-5; D perhaps matches TRBD1 (6 bases). Germline CDR1 reads LNHDA; CDR2 reads SQIVND (reference sequence). The CDR3 sequence is 15 residues long. V was cut by 6 bases and J by 2 bases, with 14 bases left in between. DNA of the CDR3: TGTGCCAGTAGAAGAGGGGGAGATGGCAATCAGCCCCAGCATTTT. It codes for CASRRGGDGNQPQHF.

Only a few counts were recorded for this clonotype. V gene TRBV5-1 combines with J gene TRBJ2-6; 7 bases fit TRBD2. There are 15 residues in the CDR3. V shed 5 bases and J 0 bases; nucleotides not matched to a gene: 2. Germline V gene lookup returns CDR1 SGHRS and CDR2 YFSETQ. CDR3 residues: CASRGGISGANVLTF. DNA for the CDR3: TGCGCCAGCAGGGGGGGGATCTCTGGGGCCAACGTCCTGACTTTC.

This clonotype has ten or more counts. This chain joins TRBV6-2 or TRBV6-3 and TRBJ2-2, with 7 positions matching TRBD1. This CDR3 spans 16 amino acids. The V gene's germline CDR1 is MNHEY and CDR2 SVGEGT. The V gene end was trimmed by 6 bases and the J gene end by 1 base; junction bases not matched to a gene: 8. The CDR3 is CASRVVGTVNTGELFF. The CDR3 DNA sequence: TGTGCCAGCAGAGTTGTAGGGACAGTGAACACCGGGGAGCTGTTTTTT.

This clonotype was seen a few times. The V gene is TRBV28, the J gene TRBJ1-2; perhaps TRBD1 as D (6 bases). The CDR3 loop spans 12 amino acids. Between the trimmed V and J ends, which lost 11 bases and 8 bases, there was a span of 18 bases. CDR1 and CDR2 (germline): MDHEN, SYDVKM. The CDR3 sequence is CAAHRGAGGYTF. For the CDR3, the DNA is TGTGCCGCCCACCGGGGGGCGGGCGGCTACACCTTC.

This clonotype was recorded a few times. This sequence joins TRBV28 and TRBJ2-3; 13 positions match TRBD2. Germline lookup yields CDR1 MDHEN and CDR2 SYDVKM. This CDR3 region has 16 residues. Germline trimming cut 6 bases from V and 0 bases from J; bases unmatched to any gene: 3. DNA of the CDR3: TGTGCCAGCAGACTGGGACTAGCGGGAAGCACAGATACGCAGTATTTT. Translating gives CASRLGLAGSTDTQYF.

The chain has TRBV2 and TRBJ2-1; 15 nucleotides align to TRBD2. Germline loops: CDR1 SNHLY, CDR2 FYNNEI. CDR3 length: 18 residues. J lost 6 bases, V lost 5 bases, and 11 bases had no gene match. Here the CDR3 DNA reads TGTGCCAGCAGTCTCCAAGGACTAGCGGGGGGGCCGGGCAATGAGCAGTTCTTC. Translating it yields CASSLQGLAGGPGNEQFF.

The chain uses TRBV7-2 and TRBJ1-1, with 7 bases identical to TRBD1. From germline, CDR1 is SGHTA and CDR2 FQGNSA. V was clipped by 3 bases and J by 1 base; unmatched bases: 2. The CDR3 runs 14 residues. The CDR3: CASSFQGGNTEAFF. CDR3 sequence (DNA): TGTGCCAGCAGCTTTCAGGGGGGGAACACTGAAGCTTTCTTT.

This clonotype occurred many times. The chain has TRBV7-2 and TRBJ2-3; D could derive from TRBD1 or TRBD2 (5 bases each). V lost 3 bases and J lost 6, with 7 bases in between. CDR3 length: 12 amino acids. Germline CDR1 SGHTA, CDR2 FQGNSA. CDR3 in amino acids: CASSFREDTQYF. As DNA, the CDR3 is TGTGCCAGCAGCTTCAGGGAGGATACGCAGTATTTT. Filled out from reference TRBV7-2 and TRBJ2-3, the complete variable domain reads GAGVSQSPSNKVTEKGKDVELRCDPISGHTALYWYRQSLGQGLEFLIYFQGNSAPDKSGLPSDRFSAERTGGSVSTLTIQRTQQEDSAVYLCASSFREDTQYFGPGTRLTVL.

This clonotype has just a few counts. The CDR3 here is CASRPSGGAGSETQYF. CDR3 nucleotides: TGTGCCAGCAGACCTAGCGGGGGGGCCGGGAGTGAGACCCAGTACTTC. The chain uses TRBV2 and TRBJ2-5; the match to TRBD2 covers 12 bases. Germline CDR1 reads SNHLY; CDR2 reads FYNNEI. The CDR3 sequence is 16 residues long. V trimming: 6 bases; J trimming: 5 bases; junction bases outside the gene matches: 10.

This clonotype showed up many times. CDR3 DNA sequence: TGTGCCAGCAGCTTCAGCGGGGGATACAGGAACGAGCAGTACTTC. Translation gives CASSFSGGYRNEQYF. The rearrangement uses TRBV7-2 and TRBJ2-7; TRBD2 agrees at 8 bases. V lost 3 bases and J lost 5; bases outside the gene matches: 9. Looked up from germline, CDR1 is SGHTA and CDR2 is FQGNSA. The CDR3 spans 15 residues.

Only a few counts were recorded for this clonotype. V usage is TRBV14 and J usage is TRBJ1-6, with D tentatively TRBD1 (5 bases). Germline lookup yields CDR1 SGHDN and CDR2 FVKESK. The V end was cut by 2 bases, the J end by 9 bases, with 11 bases between. The CDR3 is 14 amino acids. Here the CDR3 DNA reads TGTGCCAGCAGCCAACGCCGGGACCTTTCACCCCTCCACTTT. As protein: CASSQRRDLSPLHF.

In this sample, this clonotype turned up a few times. V gene TRBV14 combines with J gene TRBJ1-1; D ambiguous. This CDR3 is built from 14 residues. The germline V and J ends were trimmed by 0 bases and 3 bases, with 8 bases remaining between them. The germline CDR1 and CDR2 sequences are SGHDN and FVKESK. The CDR3 here is CASSQDRPDTEAFF. Here the CDR3 DNA reads TGTGCCAGCAGCCAAGACAGGCCTGACACTGAAGCTTTCTTT.

J is TRBJ2-5 and V is TRBV20-1, with 10 bases lining up with TRBD2. V trimming: 6 bases; J trimming: 2 bases; junction bases outside the gene matches: 12. Per germline, CDR1 DFQATT and CDR2 SNEGSKA (reference sequence). This CDR3 has 16 residues. The CDR3 here is CSAPPQRGGLQETQYF. The CDR3 DNA sequence: TGCAGTGCCCCCCCCCAGCGGGGGGGCCTACAAGAGACCCAGTACTTC.

The rearrangement uses TRBV7-6 and TRBJ2-5; the match to TRBD1 covers 11 bases. Germline V lookup: CDR1 SGHVS, CDR2 FNYEAQ. V trimming: 4 bases; J trimming: 4 bases; junction bases outside the gene matches: 11. This CDR3 is built from 17 residues. The CDR3 DNA reads TGTGCCAGCAGCTCTCCTGCGGACAGGGGGCTTGGAGAGACCCAGTACTTC. Protein product: CASSSPADRGLGETQYF.

This clonotype was found many times. This sequence joins TRBV7-2 and TRBJ1-6; D possibly corresponds to TRBD1 (5 bases). Deletions cut 7 bases from V and 7 bases from J, with 14 bases between. CDR1 SGHTA and CDR2 FQGNSA come from the germline V gene. CDR3 length equals 14 residues. The CDR3 loop reads CASTSGGRNSPLHF. The CDR3 coding sequence is TGTGCCAGCACCAGTGGGGGGAGGAATTCACCCCTCCACTTT. The full variable domain, its missing parts supplied by reference TRBV7-2 and TRBJ1-6, is GAGVSQSPSNKVTEKGKDVELRCDPISGHTALYWYRQSLGQGLEFLIYFQGNSAPDKSGLPSDRFSAERTGGSVSTLTIQRTQQEDSAVYLCASTSGGRNSPLHFGNGTRLTVT.

V gene TRBV27 combines with J gene TRBJ2-7, with 14 bases matching TRBD2. Losses at the gene ends were 5 bases for V and 7 bases for J; bases not matched to a gene: 10. This CDR3 has 16 residues. In germline, CDR1 is MNHEY, CDR2 SMNVEV (reference sequence). The CDR3 region has the DNA TGTGCCAGCAGTCCTTGGGGGACTAGCGGGAGTACGGAGCAGTACTTC. It yields the protein CASSPWGTSGSTEQYF.

V gene TRBV15 combines with J gene TRBJ2-7; D uncertain. The V end was cut by 1 base, the J end by 3 bases, with 7 bases between. The CDR3 spans 13 residues. Germline CDR1 and CDR2: LNHNV and YYDKDF (reference sequence). This chain's CDR3 is CATSRAHYYEQYF. CDR3 nucleotides: TGTGCCACCAGCAGAGCCCACTACTACGAGCAGTACTTC.

To note about this clonotype: One base away lies a much larger clone, so this may be a sequencing read error. The chain recombines TRBV5-6 with TRBJ2-4, with 9 nucleotides matching TRBD2. Germline CDR1 reads SGHDT; CDR2 reads YYEEEE. This CDR3 region has 18 residues. The DNA for the CDR3 is TGTGCCAGCAGCTTCTTTCCGGCGGGGGGGTGGGCCAACAACATTCAGTACTTC. Translation: CASSFFPAGGWANNIQYF.

J is TRBJ2-7 and V is TRBV12-3 or TRBV12-4; D possibly uses TRBD1 or TRBD2 (5 bases each). The CDR3 length is 14 residues. Trimming left V 5 bases short and J 7 bases short, with 18 bases between. The CDR3, as DNA: TGTGCCAGCAGTCGTATGGGGACGGTCGGGGAGCAGTACTTC. It specifies CASSRMGTVGEQYF.

The J gene is TRBJ2-7, the V gene TRBV4-3, with TRBD2 matching over 8 bases. Germline V gene data show CDR1 as LGHNA and CDR2 as YSLEER. The V and J ends lost 1 base and 4 bases, in that order; junction bases with no gene match: 6. CDR3 length: 15 amino acids. The CDR3 bases are TGCGCCAGCAGCCAAGCCGCTGCGGGAGGTTACGAGCAGTACTTC. The encoded protein is CASSQAAAGGYEQYF.

This clonotype was seen a few times. The chain recombines TRBV10-3 with TRBJ2-2; D is perhaps TRBD2 (6 bases). Deletions cut 8 bases from V and 6 bases from J, with 10 bases between. This CDR3 region has 12 residues. The germline CDR1 and CDR2 sequences are ENHRY and SYGVKD. CDR3 coding DNA: TGTGCCATCTTGACTAGTTCCGGGGAGCTGTTTTTT. Encoded protein: CAILTSSGELFF.

The sample holds many counts of this clonotype. The V gene is TRBV28, the J gene TRBJ2-2, with D perhaps matching TRBD1 or TRBD2 (5 bases each). Trimming stripped 5 bases from V and 1 base from J, with 17 bases between. The CDR3 sequence is 17 residues long. The germline gives CDR1 MDHEN, CDR2 SYDVKM. For the CDR3, the DNA is TGTGCCAGCAGTCCGCCTTCGAGGGACCTGAACACCGGGGAGCTGTTTTTT. This codes for CASSPPSRDLNTGELFF.

This clonotype has at least ten counts. The V call is TRBV28, the J call TRBJ2-7; D may correspond to TRBD1 or TRBD2 (5 bases each). Germline lookup yields CDR1 MDHEN and CDR2 SYDVKM. The CDR3 is 15 residues long. V dropped 6 bases and J dropped 0 bases, with 15 bases sitting between them. The CDR3 DNA reads as TGTGCCAGCAGCTTGTGGGACGAAAGCTCCTACGAGCAGTACTTC. It codes for CASSLWDESSYEQYF.

This clonotype was recorded a few times. The gene calls are TRBV20-1 and TRBJ1-2; 11 bases line up with TRBD1. Germline-derived CDR1 and CDR2 are DFQATT and SNEGSKA (reference sequence). There are 13 residues in the CDR3. Trimming cost V 6 bases and J 4 bases; bases outside gene matches: 4. The CDR3 DNA follows: TGCAGTGCCGTCGGGACAGGGGGCTATGGCTACACCTTC. This gives the protein CSAVGTGGYGYTF.

There are many counts of this clonotype. The V gene is TRBV4-2, the J gene TRBJ2-7; 10 bases are a match to TRBD2. There are 15 residues in the CDR3. The germline gives CDR1 LGHNA, CDR2 YNFKEQ. The ends lost 5 bases at V and 0 bases at J; junction bases unmatched: 4. The CDR3 region has the DNA TGTGCCAGCAGCTACACTAGCGGGGACTCCTACGAGCAGTACTTC. This gives the protein CASSYTSGDSYEQYF.

The genes are TRBV13 and TRBJ2-5; a weak D match, TRBD2 (6 bases). This CDR3 spans 15 amino acids. Trimming shortened V by 5 bases and J by 1 base, and 14 bases separated the two germline ends. Germline-derived CDR1 and CDR2 are PRHDT and FYEKMQ (reference sequence). CDR3 DNA sequence: TGTGCCAGCAGCCTTTACCGGGGGAGCCAAGAGACCCAGTACTTC. This sequence encodes CASSLYRGSQETQYF.

This clonotype came up a few times. V and J are TRBV7-2 and TRBJ1-2; possible D gene TRBD1, 5 bases. Germline CDR1 reads SGHTA; CDR2 reads FQGNSA. This CDR3 is built from 13 residues. Trimming took 5 bases from V and 7 from J, leaving 14 bases between them. The CDR3, as DNA: TGTGCCAGCAGCATGGGGCAGGAACGTGGCTACACCTTC. This sequence encodes CASSMGQERGYTF.

Note on this clonotype: The junction shows a germline mismatch at one end, possibly a read error. This chain uses TRBV6-2 or TRBV6-3 with TRBJ2-1, with 8 positions matching TRBD2. This CDR3 has 16 amino acids. Germline lookup yields CDR1 MNHEY and CDR2 SVGEGT. The CDR3 DNA reads as TGTGCCATCAGTTATCAAGGCGGGAGGATCGTCAATGAGCAGTTCTTC. Residues: CAISYQGGRIVNEQFF.

This clonotype turned up a few times. The V and J genes are TRBV20-1 and TRBJ1-2; tentatively, D is TRBD1 (5 bases). The germline CDR1 and CDR2 sequences are DFQATT and SNEGSKA (reference sequence). Trimming removed 0 bases from V and 8 bases from J, with 13 bases in between. The CDR3 is 13 residues long. The CDR3 bases are TGCAGTGCTAGAGAGGACATGCAGCGGGGCTACACCTTC. It codes for CSAREDMQRGYTF.

Comments on this clonotype: A much larger clonotype is one base distant, so this may be a read error. The chain has TRBV15 and TRBJ1-1, with TRBD1 identical over 8 bases. Trimming cost V 4 bases and J 9 bases; bases outside gene matches: 7. The CDR3 totals 13 residues. Germline V gene data show CDR1 as LNHNV and CDR2 as YYDKDF (reference sequence). This chain's CDR3 is CATSILGTGQAFF. DNA for the CDR3: TGTGCCACCAGCATACTTGGGACAGGCCAAGCTTTCTTT.